Below, 14 T cell receptor beta chains from the same sample are listed, as sequenced in a study of human T cells and chemical hapten exposure. As to time point: pre-sensitization, week 0. Treatment meaning: therapeutic diphenylcyclopropenone sensitization with weekly scalp DPC. Each CDR3 protein gets one entry after TCRdb re-called the RACE reads with MiXCR. The repertoire holds about 300,000 distinct CDR3 sequences, with 5.5% as singletons. Here the sequenced sample was whole blood, taken in connection with sensitization to the hapten diphenylcyclopropenone (DPC). All receptors derive from a woman younger than 30 with alopecia areata. Some clones in this sample may be carry-over from other donors' samples.

The table lists this clonotype with a few counts. The chain carries TRBV4-2 and TRBJ2-3; D remains unclear. CDR3 length equals 15 residues. Looked up from germline, CDR1 is LGHNA and CDR2 is YNFKEQ. V was pared by 2 bases and J by 5 bases, with 14 bases between. The CDR3 DNA reads as TGTGCCAGCAGCCAACCTACGACTTTGGGAGATACGCAGTATTTT. Translation gives CASSQPTTLGDTQYF.

This chain connects TRBV7-2 to TRBJ1-1; D is ambiguous. Trimming shortened V by 5 bases and J by 1 base, and 20 bases separated the two germline ends. The CDR3 is made up of 17 amino acids. Germline values: CDR1 SGHTA, CDR2 FQGNSA. The CDR3 DNA reads TGTGCCAGCAGCCCCCGGGCAGGCTCCCCGGGGAACACTGAAGCTTTCTTT. This codes for CASSPRAGSPGNTEAFF.

In its sample, this clonotype was seen a few times. The chain carries TRBV6-2 or TRBV6-3 and TRBJ2-3, with 10 nucleotides matching TRBD2. Germline-derived CDR1 and CDR2 are MNHEY and SVGEGT. CDR3 length: 19 amino acids. The ends lost 3 bases at V and 6 bases at J; junction bases unmatched: 18. CDR3 nucleotides: TGTGCCAGCAGTTATTTCCCCTGGGCTAGCGGGGGCACAGCGGATACGCAGTATTTT. Translated, it gives CASSYFPWASGGTADTQYF.

This clonotype was counted many times. V and J are TRBV29-1 and TRBJ1-1, with a possible D match to TRBD1 (5 bases). From germline, CDR1 is SQVTM and CDR2 ANQGSEA. The CDR3 sequence is 11 residues long. V lost 2 bases to trimming and J lost 6 bases, with 7 bases between them. The CDR3 region has the DNA TGCAGCGTTGAACGGGGGGCTGAAGCTTTCTTT. It yields the protein CSVERGAEAFF.

This clonotype has ten or more counts. The gene calls are TRBV29-1 and TRBJ1-2; no clear D. The V end was cut by 5 bases, the J end by 4 bases, with 11 bases between. The germline gives CDR1 SQVTM, CDR2 ANQGSEA. The CDR3 is 12 residues long. In DNA, the CDR3 is TGCAGCGTTACCCAGGATGGCTATGGCTACACCTTC. It yields the protein CSVTQDGYGYTF. Full variable domain (outside the CDR3, taken from reference TRBV29-1 and TRBJ1-2): SAVISQKPSRDICQRGTSLTIQCQVDSQVTMMFWYRQQPGQSLTLIATANQGSEATYESGFVIDKFPISRPNLTFSTLTVSNMSPEDSSIYLCSVTQDGYGYTFGSGTRLTVV.

The CDR3 spells CASSPGTSGGPRDTQYF. In DNA, the CDR3 is TGTGCCAGCAGTCCCGGGACTAGCGGGGGCCCTAGAGATACGCAGTATTTT. The V call is TRBV6-5, the J call TRBJ2-3; 14 bases map to TRBD2. Losses at the gene ends were 5 bases for V and 5 bases for J; bases not matched to a gene: 9. The CDR3 is 17 residues long. Germline V gene lookup returns CDR1 MNHEY and CDR2 SVGAGI.

This chain joins TRBV11-3 and TRBJ2-7; TRBD1 might be the D (6 bases). The CDR3 loop spans 12 amino acids. V was trimmed by 2 bases and J by 6 bases, leaving 8 bases between them. Germline V gene data show CDR1 as SGHNT and CDR2 as YENEEA. CDR3 region: CASSLSGVEQYF. Written as DNA, the CDR3 is TGTGCCAGCAGCTTATCAGGGGTCGAGCAGTACTTC. The whole variable domain, filled in from reference TRBV11-3 and TRBJ2-7, reads EAGVVQSPRYKIIEKKQPVAFWCNPISGHNTLYWYLQNLGQGPELLIRYENEEAVDDSQLPKDRFSAERLKGVDSTLKIQPAELGDSAVYLCASSLSGVEQYFGPGTRLTVT.

This clonotype was recorded at least ten times. The chain recombines TRBV18 with TRBJ1-1; 8 positions agree with TRBD1. The CDR3 contains 13 residues. The germline gives CDR1 KGHSH, CDR2 LQKENI. The J segment lost 3 bases and the V segment lost 8 bases, leaving 5 bases of the junction unmatched. The DNA for the CDR3 is TGTGCCAGCAGCCCGACAGGGGACACTGAAGCTTTCTTT. Its protein product is CASSPTGDTEAFF.

There are a few counts of this clonotype. The chain carries TRBV25-1 and TRBJ2-3, with D possibly being TRBD1 (6 bases). Germline assignment: CDR1 MGHDK and CDR2 SYGVNS. The CDR3 consists of 17 residues. Trimming stripped 0 bases from V and 5 bases from J, with 18 bases between. CDR3 DNA: TGTGCCAGCAGTGAATATCCACAAAGACAGGAGGTAGATACGCAGTATTTT. It encodes CASSEYPQRQEVDTQYF.

This clonotype was observed many times. The rearrangement joins TRBV6-2 or TRBV6-3 to TRBJ1-1, with D maybe TRBD1 (6 bases). V lost 2 bases, J lost 10 bases, and 17 bases lay in between. CDR1 is MNHEY, CDR2 SVGEGT, per germline. This CDR3 has 14 amino acids. Written as DNA, the CDR3 is TGTGCCAGCAGTTACGGGGGGCTGAAGATAAGAGCTTTCTTT. Translation: CASSYGGLKIRAFF.

This clonotype was picked up a small number of times. The chain combines TRBV5-1 with TRBJ1-1; D gene unclear. In germline, CDR1 is SGHRS, CDR2 YFSETQ. Trimming removed 1 base at V and 2 bases at J, with 15 bases between. The CDR3 runs 16 residues. CDR3 sequence reads: CASSLTPWQRNTEAFF. The DNA of the CDR3 is TGCGCCAGCAGCTTGACCCCTTGGCAGCGTAACACTGAAGCTTTCTTT.

This clonotype was recorded at least ten times. This chain connects TRBV7-9 to TRBJ1-6; D unresolved. Trimming removed 5 bases from V and 0 bases from J, with 11 bases in between. The CDR3 loop spans 16 amino acids. Germline values: CDR1 SEHNR, CDR2 FQNEAQ (reference sequence). The CDR3 sequence: CASSPRGSSYNSPLHF. The CDR3 DNA reads TGTGCCAGCAGCCCAAGAGGGAGCTCCTATAATTCACCCCTCCACTTT. The variable domain in full, with the rest retrieved from reference TRBV7-9 and TRBJ1-6, is DTGVSQNPRHKITKRGQNVTFRCDPISEHNRLYWYRQTLGQGPEFLTYFQNEAQLEKSRLLSDRFSAERPKGSFSTLEIQRTEQGDSAMYLCASSPRGSSYNSPLHFGNGTRLTVT.

J is TRBJ1-1 and V is TRBV12-3 or TRBV12-4, with D unclear. CDR3 length equals 15 residues. V was pared by 7 bases and J by 2 bases, with 17 bases between. CDR3 DNA sequence: TGTGCCAGCACCCTTTTACAGATATCCAACACTGAAGCTTTCTTT. It yields the protein CASTLLQISNTEAFF.

A few counts support this clonotype. The V and J genes are TRBV20-1 and TRBJ2-3, with D possibly TRBD2 on 6 matching bases. Trimming removed 0 bases from V and 1 base from J, with 8 bases in between. Germline V gives CDR1 DFQATT, CDR2 SNEGSKA (reference sequence). This CDR3 spans 14 amino acids. In DNA form, the CDR3 reads TGCAGTGCTAGAGACGGCGGGGGCACAGATACGCAGTATTTT. Protein sequence: CSARDGGGTDTQYF.